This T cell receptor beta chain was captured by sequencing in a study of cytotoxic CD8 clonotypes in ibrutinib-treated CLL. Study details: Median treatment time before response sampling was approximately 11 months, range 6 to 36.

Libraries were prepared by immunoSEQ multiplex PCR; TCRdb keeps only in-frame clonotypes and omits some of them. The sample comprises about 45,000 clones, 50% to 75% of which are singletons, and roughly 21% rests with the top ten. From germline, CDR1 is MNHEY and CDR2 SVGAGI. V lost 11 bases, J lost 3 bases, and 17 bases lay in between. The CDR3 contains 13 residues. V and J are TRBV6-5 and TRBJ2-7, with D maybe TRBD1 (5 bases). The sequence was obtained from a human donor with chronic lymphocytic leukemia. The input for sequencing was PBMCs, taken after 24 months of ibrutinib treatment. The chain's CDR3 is CAVVGARNYEQYF. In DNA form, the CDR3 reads TGTGCCGTCGTAGGGGCAAGGAACTACGAGCAGTACTTC.